These T cell receptor beta chains were read from a single sample in a study of blood T cells in healthy people across ages. TCRdb recomputed calls from the 5' RACE reads with MiXCR, one row per CDR3 protein. The sample lists fewer than 900,000 distinct CDR3 sequences, 43% occurring once. Sample: blood. These TCRs come from a woman aged 55-70 years in good health. CDR3s leave out the opening cysteine and the closing phenylalanine or tryptophan.

TRBV6-6 | ASRTGTGSEKLF
TRBV9 | ASSAGNEQY
TRBV5-5 | ASSGPTEELYEQY
TRBV20-1 | SARDLSSYEQY
TRBV5-6 | ASSPVEGALTGELF
TRBV5-6 | ASHRRRYSYNEQY
TRBV10-3 | AIRTGASYEQY
TRBV7-3 | ASSLGRGGALPNEQY
TRBV20-1 | SAGRQDHFNTEAF
TRBV5-6 | ASSAYPGQGKDEQF
TRBV9 | ASSVLGSSDTQY
TRBV20-1 | SAPREGYT
TRBV7-9 | ASSSTRDGYTEAF
TRBV27 | ASSLRQGELGTEAF
TRBV10-3 | AISLQGNSPLH
TRBV9 | ARGAGQYNEQF
TRBV20-1 | SARVTGSNIQY
TRBV20-1 | SARRGPSGSEQY
TRBV20-1 | SWTGGGGGYT
TRBV18 | ASSPPGNSGAYEQY
TRBV20-1 | SARDMAGGPYNEQF
TRBV27 | ASRAAWMAEQF
TRBV28 | ASSLWGLREKIQY
TRBV20-1 | SARRPGPKLSSYNEQF
TRBV20-1 | STLGGGIQETQY
TRBV6-1 | ASHEFWDLEAF
TRBV6-5 | ASSTGQQLNTEAF
TRBV21-1 | ASRKRVPSNQPQH
TRBV7-2 | ASSSGGYLTNTGELF
TRBV7-8 | ASSFGLAGGLRSYNEQF
TRBV20-1 | SARIGRGVFQETQY
TRBV4-2 | ASSQAGLAGEGEQF
TRBV18 | ASSPPQPDTQY
TRBV29-1 | SVDGGPTDTQY
TRBV2 | ASRDSETYNGQF
TRBV6-6 | ASGTGVGTEAF
TRBV20-1 | SARSSGGPHNEQF
TRBV11-2 | ATKLLGGLHEQY
TRBV14 | ASSQGRWSYNEQF
TRBV7-2 | ASSLEETRKNLQETQY
TRBV5-6 | ASSLGVRGSGLSNEQF
TRBV11-2 | ASSLTPGTRADTQY
TRBV7-6 | ASSSYRDPYEQY
TRBV18 | ASSRGQPENSPLH
TRBV3-1 | ASRRDRGPSTEAF
TRBV6-1 | ASSEATGSQPQH
TRBV18 | ASSPSLVRTGGNQPQH
TRBV29-1 | SVEVQGWREGPRYDTQY
TRBV29-1 | SAPGQAIDSYNEQF
TRBV4-3 | ASSQEPGGSSYNSPLH